The 9 T cell receptor beta chains below all came from one sample that was sequenced in a study of blood T cell repertoires in COVID-19. Generated by immunoSEQ multiplex PCR, the TCRdb table keeps only in-frame clones and is missing some. The sample shows some 300,000 clones, 88% of them seen only once. The sample taken for sequencing was PBMCs or T cells enriched from blood (not recorded which). All receptors derive from a woman in her sixties or seventies in a cohort exposed to, infected with or recovered from COVID-19 (not recorded which).

V is TRBV28 and J is TRBJ1-5, with 9 positions matching TRBD1. The CDR3 is made up of 14 amino acids. V shed 5 bases, J shed 10 bases, and the junction held 9 bases outside the gene matches. Germline V gene lookup returns CDR1 MDHEN and CDR2 SYDVKM. The CDR3 nucleotides read TGTGCCAGCAGTCGGGACAGGGTTCTCAGACCCCAGCATTTT. This gives the protein CASSRDRVLRPQHF.

The chain is built from TRBV12-2 and TRBJ1-4; the table names TRBD1, a call not compared with the DNA. TRBV12-2 is a pseudogene. The CDR3 covers 15 residues. CDR3 sequence: CASRFRGSANEKLFF. For the CDR3, the DNA is TGTGCAAGTCGCTTTAGGGGCTCGGCTAATGAAAAACTGTTTTTT.

The CDR3 bases are TGTGCCAGCAGCTCCCGGGACAGGGGCGCCTACGAGCAGTACTTC. It codes for CASSSRDRGAYEQYF. The chain is built from TRBV14 and TRBJ2-7, with 10 bases lining up with TRBD1. This CDR3 is 15 amino acids long. The V and J ends lost 5 bases and 2 bases, in that order; junction bases with no gene match: 6. CDR1 is SGHDN and CDR2 is FVKESK in the germline V gene.

This clone turned up a few times. This chain joins TRBV2 and TRBJ2-1; 9 nucleotides agree with TRBD2. V lost 7 bases, J lost 1 base, and 2 bases stayed unmatched. The CDR3 is 14 amino acids. CDR1 is SNHLY, CDR2 FYNNEI, per germline. In nucleotides, the CDR3 is TGTGCCAGCAATAGCGGGAGTTCCTACAATGAGCAGTTCTTC. Residues: CASNSGSSYNEQFF.

V and J are TRBV5-5 and TRBJ1-1; 10 bases line up with TRBD1. After removal of 3 bases from V and 4 bases from J, the junction contained 6 bases not matched to a gene. CDR3 length equals 15 residues. Germline CDR1 is SGHKS and CDR2 is YYEKEE (reference sequence). CDR3 bases: TGTGCCAGCAGCTCCGGGACAGGGGCCGTCACTGAAGCTTTCTTT. Its translation is CASSSGTGAVTEAFF.

The CDR3 spells CASSQGQTRSGANVLTF. The CDR3 region has the DNA TGTGCCAGCAGCCAAGGACAAACCCGCTCTGGGGCCAACGTCCTGACTTTC. This chain uses TRBV3-1 (or the pseudogene TRBV3-2) with TRBJ2-6, with D unresolved. V shed 1 base and J shed 0 bases, with 10 bases lying between them. The CDR3 spans 17 residues. CDR1 and CDR2 (germline): LGHDT, YNNKEL (reference sequence).

This clone was counted between two and nine times. The genes are TRBV25-1 and TRBJ2-1; 7 bases line up with TRBD1. The CDR3 runs 16 residues. Germline CDR1 and CDR2: MGHDK and SYGVNS. Trimming at V came to 6 bases and at J to 0 bases, leaving 8 bases not matched to a gene. The CDR3, as DNA: TGTGCCAGCAGCGGCTACAGGGGTAGCTCCTACAATGAGCAGTTCTTC. Its protein product is CASSGYRGSSYNEQFF.

The chain links TRBV11-2 to TRBJ2-5; 9 nucleotides agree with TRBD1. V shed 5 bases, J shed 8 bases, and the junction held 12 bases outside the gene matches. CDR1 and CDR2 from the germline V gene are SGHAT and FQNNGV. This CDR3 comprises 15 residues. The chain's CDR3 is CASSTGTGNFGTQYF. The CDR3, as DNA: TGTGCCAGCAGCACCGGGACAGGGAATTTTGGTACCCAGTACTTC.

This CDR3 is CASSSPRLPYEQYF. Here the CDR3 DNA reads TGTGCCAGCAGCTCCCCCAGGCTGCCCTACGAGCAGTACTTC. The chain combines TRBV11-2 with TRBJ2-7, with D hard to call. This CDR3 is 14 amino acids long. V lost 4 bases to trimming and J lost 2 bases, with 12 bases between them. Germline V gives CDR1 SGHAT, CDR2 FQNNGV. Supplemented by reference TRBV11-2 and TRBJ2-7, the full variable domain reads EAGVAQSPRYKIIEKRQSVAFWCNPISGHATLYWYQQILGQGPKLLIQFQNNGVVDDSQLPKDRFSAERLKGVDSTLKIQPAKLEDSAVYLCASSSPRLPYEQYFGPGTRLTVT.